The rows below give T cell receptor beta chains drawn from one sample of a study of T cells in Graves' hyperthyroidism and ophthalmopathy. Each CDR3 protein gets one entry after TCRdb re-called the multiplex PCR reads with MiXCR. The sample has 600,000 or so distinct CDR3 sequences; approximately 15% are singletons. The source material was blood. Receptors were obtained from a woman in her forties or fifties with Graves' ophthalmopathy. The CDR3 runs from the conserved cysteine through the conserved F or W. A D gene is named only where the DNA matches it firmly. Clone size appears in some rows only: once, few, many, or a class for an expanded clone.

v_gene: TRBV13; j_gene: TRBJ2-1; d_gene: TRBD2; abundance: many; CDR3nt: TGTGCCAGCAGCTCGGCCGGGACTATCAATGAGCAGTTCTTC; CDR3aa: CASSSAGTINEQFF
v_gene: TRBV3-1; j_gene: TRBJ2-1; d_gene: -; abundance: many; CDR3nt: TGTGCCAGCAGCCCACCGCGGAGGGACAACTCCTACAATGAGCAGTTCTTC; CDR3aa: CASSPPRRDNSYNEQFF
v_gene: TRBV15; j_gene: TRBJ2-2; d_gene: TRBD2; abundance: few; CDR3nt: TGTGCCACCTCCCTTAGCGGGAGGGCCGTAACCGGGGAGCTGTTTTTT; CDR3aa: CATSLSGRAVTGELFF
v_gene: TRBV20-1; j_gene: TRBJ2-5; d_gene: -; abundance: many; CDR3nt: TGCAGTGCTAGGAAGCGGGCGGGACAAGAGACCCAGTACTTC; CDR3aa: CSARKRAGQETQYF
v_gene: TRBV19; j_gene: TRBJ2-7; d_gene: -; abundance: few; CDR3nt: TGTGCCAGTAGTATAGATCTCGGCGCCTACGAGCAGTACTTC; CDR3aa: CASSIDLGAYEQYF
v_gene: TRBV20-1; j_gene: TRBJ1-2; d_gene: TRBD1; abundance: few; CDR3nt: TGCAGTGCAATTGACAGGGCAAACTATGGCTACACCTTC; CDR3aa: CSAIDRANYGYTF
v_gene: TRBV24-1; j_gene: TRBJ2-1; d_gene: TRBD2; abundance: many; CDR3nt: TGTGCCACCAGTGATTCGGGAAGCGCCGGGACTAGTGTCAATGAGCAGTTCTTC; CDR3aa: CATSDSGSAGTSVNEQFF
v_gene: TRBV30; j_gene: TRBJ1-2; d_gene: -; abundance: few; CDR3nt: TGTGCCTGGAGCTGGGGGGGGGGCTATGGCTACACCTTC; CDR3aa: CAWSWGGGYGYTF
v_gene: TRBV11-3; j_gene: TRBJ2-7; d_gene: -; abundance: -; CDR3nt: TGTGCCAGCAGCTTAGCGTACCCAACCTACGAGCAGTACTTC; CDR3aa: CASSLAYPTYEQYF
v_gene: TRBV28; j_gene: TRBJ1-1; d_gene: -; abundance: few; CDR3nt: TGTGCCAGCAGTTTAATGGGGATCCGGGCTGAAGCTTTCTTT; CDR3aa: CASSLMGIRAEAFF
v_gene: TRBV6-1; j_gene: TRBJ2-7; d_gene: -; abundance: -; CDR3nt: TGTGCCAGCAGCGTCCGGAGGGGGGGCGAGCAGTACTTC; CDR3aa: CASSVRRGGEQYF
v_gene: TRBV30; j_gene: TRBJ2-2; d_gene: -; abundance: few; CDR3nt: TGTGCCTGGATGGTAGATCCGAACCCCGGGGAGCTGTTTTTT; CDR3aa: CAWMVDPNPGELFF
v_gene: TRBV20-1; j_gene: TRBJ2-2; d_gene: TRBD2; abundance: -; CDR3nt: TGCAGTGCTTATTCCGGGACTACGAACACCGGGGAGCTGTTTTTT; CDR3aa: CSAYSGTTNTGELFF
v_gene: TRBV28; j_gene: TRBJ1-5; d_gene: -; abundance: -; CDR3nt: TGTGCCAGCATCAGGGACAACAATCAGCCCCAGCATTTT; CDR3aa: CASIRDNNQPQHF
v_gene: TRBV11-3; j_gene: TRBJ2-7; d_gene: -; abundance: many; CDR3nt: TGTGCCAGCAGCTTAGATAAACAGGGAAACGACGAGCAGTACTTC; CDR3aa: CASSLDKQGNDEQYF
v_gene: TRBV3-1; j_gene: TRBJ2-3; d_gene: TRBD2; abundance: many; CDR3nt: TGTGCCAGCAGCCAAGCTGGCGGGAGGGCCACAGATACGCAGTATTTT; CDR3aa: CASSQAGGRATDTQYF
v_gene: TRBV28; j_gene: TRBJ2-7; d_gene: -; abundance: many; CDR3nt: TGTGCCAGCTTACCCCAGGACGGGAGCTCCTACGAGCAGTACTTC; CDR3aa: CASLPQDGSSYEQYF
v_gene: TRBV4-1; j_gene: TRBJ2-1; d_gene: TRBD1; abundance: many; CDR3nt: TGCGCCAGCAGCCAAGAGGGGGACAGGGCCTACAATGAGCAGTTCTTC; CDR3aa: CASSQEGDRAYNEQFF
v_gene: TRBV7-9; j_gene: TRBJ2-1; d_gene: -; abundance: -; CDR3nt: TGTGCCAGCAGCCTGGGTGCGATCAATGAGCAGTTCTTC; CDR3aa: CASSLGAINEQFF
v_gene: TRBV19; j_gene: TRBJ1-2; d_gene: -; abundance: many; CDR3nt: TGTGCCAGTAGTATCCAAAACGGCCTTGGGGGCTACACCTTC; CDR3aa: CASSIQNGLGGYTF
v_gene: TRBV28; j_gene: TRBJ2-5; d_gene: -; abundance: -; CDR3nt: TGTGCCAGCAGTCCAACCGCCAGTGATCAAGAGACCCAGTACTTC; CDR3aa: CASSPTASDQETQYF
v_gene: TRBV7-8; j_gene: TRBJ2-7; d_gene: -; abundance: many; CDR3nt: TGTGCCAGCAGCTATCCTTCTACAGGGCTTTCCTACGAGCAGTACTTC; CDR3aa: CASSYPSTGLSYEQYF
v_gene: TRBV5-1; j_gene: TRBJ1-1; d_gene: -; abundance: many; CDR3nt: TGCGCCAGCAGCTACAGGGCGGTGAACACTGAAGCTTTCTTT; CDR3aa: CASSYRAVNTEAFF
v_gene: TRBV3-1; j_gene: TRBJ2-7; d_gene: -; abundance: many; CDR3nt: TGTGCCAGCAGCCAAGTGGGGGGGCCCTACGAGCAGTACTTC; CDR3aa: CASSQVGGPYEQYF
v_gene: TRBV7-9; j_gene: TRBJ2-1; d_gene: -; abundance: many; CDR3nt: TGTGCCAGCAGCTTCGGTTGGGGGAATGAGCAGTTCTTC; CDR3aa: CASSFGWGNEQFF